This T cell receptor beta chain was identified in a study of cytomegalovirus exposure and HLA in healthy donors. Study-wide results and limits: As a later analysis revealed, the rate of TCR association differed by HLA locus, with DRB1 most and HLA-C fewest. The study flagged 150 to 200 TCR beta chains as cytomegalovirus-associated.

The study ran its PCR with 60 Vbeta and 13 Jbeta primers. The repertoire was sequenced with immunoSEQ multiplex PCR; TCRdb's copy has only in-frame clones and lacks some. This sample has 120,000 to 150,000 clones, with around 72% found just once. The study sampled nominally healthy donors, though unrecorded immune exposures were likely. The germline V gene has CDR1 SGHKS and CDR2 YYEKEE (reference sequence). J was trimmed by 8 bases and V by 0 bases; bases with no gene match: 13. The CDR3 consists of 17 residues. In its sample, this clone was seen once. Its antigen is not identified. Input material: PBMCs. The chain has TRBV5-5 and TRBJ1-2; 10 bases match TRBD1. The clonotype comes from a human donor in good health. The CDR3 sequence is CASSLELRRQGARGYTF. In nucleotides, the CDR3 is TGTGCCAGCAGCTTGGAATTGCGTCGACAGGGGGCGCGGGGCTACACCTTC. Looking up the rest from reference TRBV5-5 and TRBJ1-2 gives the full variable domain: DAGVTQSPTHLIKTRGQQVTLRCSPISGHKSVSWYQQVLGQGPQFIFQYYEKEERGRGNFPDRFSARQFPNYSSELNVNALLLGDSALYLCASSLELRRQGARGYTFGSGTRLTVV.